This TCR beta chain was obtained from a study of OX40 agonist ivuxolimab in advanced cancers. Study-level findings and limits: Among the lowest peripheral clonal expansion occurred in 0.1-3.0 mg/kg partial responders. CD4+ T cells averaged fewer expanded clones than CD8+ T cells. Expanded peripheral T cells had an undetermined antigen specificity.

The CDR3 length is 14 residues. Germline values: CDR1 SGDLS, CDR2 YYNGEE. With 4 bases removed from V and 3 bases from J, the gap between germline ends came to 13 bases. Note on this clone: The target antigen is unknown.

Method: immunoSEQ multiplex PCR; TCRdb's copy keeps in-frame clones and lacks some. The sample has more than 9,500 clones; 75% to 85% are singletons. Here the sequenced sample was CD4+ or CD8+ T cells sorted from blood, taken in a trial of the OX40 agonist ivuxolimab. The receptor's source is an adult with an advanced solid tumor such as melanoma, head and neck, liver or kidney cancer. The chain links TRBV9 to TRBJ1-2; tentatively, D is TRBD1 (6 bases). CDR3 nucleotides: TGTGCCAGCAGCACCAGGGAGGGGGACTATGGCTACACCTTC. Its translation: CASSTREGDYGYTF.